Below are 24 T cell receptor beta chains sequenced from a single sample in a study of blood T cell repertoires in COVID-19. Measured with immunoSEQ multiplex PCR; TCRdb has only the in-frame clones, and not every one. Altogether about 410,000 clones are present, around 89% being singletons, with the ten largest covering roughly 1.4%. The sample taken for sequencing was peripheral blood. Every receptor here comes from a woman in her 40s with COVID-19, enrolled during active disease.

This sequence joins TRBV6-5 and TRBJ1-2; tentative D call: TRBD1 (6 bases). This CDR3 contains 15 residues. Trimming left V 8 bases short and J 1 base short, with 17 bases between. In germline, CDR1 is MNHEY, CDR2 SVGAGI. CDR3 sequence: CASQQGPNLNYGYTF. The CDR3 region has the DNA TGTGCCAGCCAACAGGGACCAAACCTTAACTATGGCTACACCTTC.

DNA of the CDR3: TGCGCCAGCAGCTACCGAGGGGGGGCGAGCTCCAATGAAAAACTGTTTTTT. Translation gives CASSYRGGASSNEKLFF. This sequence joins TRBV5-1 and TRBJ1-4; weak D call: TRBD1 (6 bases). The germline V gene has CDR1 SGHRS and CDR2 YFSETQ. V was cut by 3 bases and J by 5 bases, with 20 bases left in between. CDR3 length equals 17 residues.

The chain joins TRBV11-2 to TRBJ2-1, with a weak D call TRBD2 (6 bases). The CDR3 has 15 amino acids. V was cut by 2 bases and J by 8 bases, with 16 bases left in between. Germline CDR1 is SGHAT and CDR2 is FQNNGV. As DNA, the CDR3 is TGTGCCAGCAGCTTAATTCCGTCTCCGGGGGATGAGCAGTTCTTC. Its translation is CASSLIPSPGDEQFF. Drawing the rest from reference TRBV11-2 and TRBJ2-1, the complete variable domain is EAGVAQSPRYKIIEKRQSVAFWCNPISGHATLYWYQQILGQGPKLLIQFQNNGVVDDSQLPKDRFSAERLKGVDSTLKIQPAKLEDSAVYLCASSLIPSPGDEQFFGPGTRLTVL.

The chain uses TRBV7-2 and TRBJ1-2; 9 bases are shared with TRBD1. V lost 5 bases to trimming and J lost 4 bases; unmatched junction nucleotides: 5. This CDR3 has 14 amino acids. CDR1 is SGHTA and CDR2 is FQGNSA in the germline V gene. CDR3 in amino acids: CASSRDRAGYGYTF. The CDR3, as DNA: TGTGCCAGCAGCCGGGACAGGGCGGGCTATGGCTACACCTTC.

The chain recombines TRBV18 with TRBJ1-1, with D unresolved. CDR3 size: 14 residues. The germline gives CDR1 KGHSH, CDR2 LQKENI. Trimming took 3 bases from V and 1 from J, leaving 9 bases between them. As DNA, the CDR3 is TGTGCCAGCTCACCCCCCCAGGAGAACACTGAAGCTTTCTTT. It yields the protein CASSPPQENTEAFF.

The chain joins TRBV18 to TRBJ2-1; perhaps TRBD1 as D (5 bases). V lost 3 bases and J 4 bases, leaving 10 bases between the germline ends. The CDR3 consists of 14 residues. Germline CDR1 KGHSH, CDR2 LQKENI. CDR3 residues: CASSPTRQYNEQFF. The DNA for the CDR3 is TGTGCCAGCTCACCGACCAGACAGTACAATGAGCAGTTCTTC.

The chain recombines TRBV18 with TRBJ1-6; 11 bases agree with TRBD1. The CDR3 has 17 amino acids. The trim removed 3 bases at V and 9 bases at J, leaving 10 bases unmatched. Germline assignment: CDR1 KGHSH and CDR2 LQKENI. DNA of the CDR3: TGTGCCAGCTCACCGGATTCTGGACAGGGGGCACGTTCACCCCTCCACTTT. Translating it yields CASSPDSGQGARSPLHF.

The rearrangement links TRBV19 to TRBJ1-6; D gene ambiguous. There are 14 residues in the CDR3. V was pared by 10 bases and J by 5 bases, with 15 bases between. Germline CDR1 and CDR2: LNHDA and SQIVND (reference sequence). CDR3 in amino acids: CATGPLADNSPLHF. The DNA of the CDR3 is TGTGCCACAGGACCGCTAGCCGATAATTCACCCCTCCACTTT.

The chain carries TRBV5-4 and TRBJ1-1, with 11 nucleotides matching TRBD1. The CDR3 spans 15 residues. V lost 4 bases to trimming and J lost 5 bases; unmatched junction nucleotides: 7. The germline gives CDR1 SGHNT, CDR2 YYREEE (reference sequence). CDR3 in amino acids: CASSLGTGGITEAFF. Written as DNA, the CDR3 is TGTGCCAGCAGCCTCGGGACAGGGGGAATAACTGAAGCTTTCTTT.

This chain links TRBV11-3 with TRBJ1-1; D unresolved. CDR3 length equals 13 residues. V dropped 2 bases and J dropped 1 base, with 5 bases sitting between them. CDR1 SGHNT and CDR2 YENEEA come from the germline V gene. CDR3 region: CASSLMRNTEAFF. The CDR3 DNA reads as TGTGCCAGCAGCTTAATGAGGAACACTGAAGCTTTCTTT.

The chain combines TRBV7-9 with TRBJ1-1, with D possibly TRBD1 on 6 matching bases. Germline V gene lookup returns CDR1 SEHNR and CDR2 FQNEAQ (reference sequence). This CDR3 is built from 14 residues. V was cut by 5 bases and J by 6 bases, with 16 bases left in between. The CDR3, as DNA: TGTGCCAGCAGCCACGACAGGTGGAGTGCTGAAGCTTTCTTT. It specifies CASSHDRWSAEAFF.

The V and J genes are TRBV27 and TRBJ1-4; D is uncertain. This CDR3 comprises 14 residues. V lost 3 bases and J 8 bases, leaving 13 bases between the germline ends. In germline, CDR1 is MNHEY, CDR2 SMNVEV (reference sequence). The CDR3 nucleotides read TGTGCCAGCAGTTTTTTTAAGGGAGGAGAAAAACTGTTTTTT. Encoded protein: CASSFFKGGEKLFF. The full variable domain, in which reference TRBV27 and TRBJ1-4 provide the parts outside the CDR3, is EAQVTQNPRYLITVTGKKLTVTCSQNMNHEYMSWYRQDPGLGLRQIYYSMNVEVTDKGDVPEGYKVSRKEKRNFPLILESPSPNQTSLYFCASSFFKGGEKLFFGSGTQLSVL.

V is TRBV5-4 and J is TRBJ2-5, with D perhaps matching TRBD1 (6 bases). Per the germline V gene, CDR1 is SGHNT and CDR2 is YYREEE (reference sequence). This CDR3 has 13 residues. V gave up 2 bases and J gave up 5 bases, with 10 bases separating them. This CDR3 is CASSLGGSETQYF. CDR3 DNA sequence: TGTGCCAGCAGCTTAGGGGGAAGCGAGACCCAGTACTTC.

This sequence joins TRBV6-1 and TRBJ1-6; possible D gene TRBD1, 6 bases. The germline CDR1 and CDR2 sequences are MNHNS and SASEGT. Trimming stripped 2 bases from V and 10 bases from J, with 15 bases between. The CDR3 covers 15 residues. The CDR3 region is CASSETPGTISPLHF. The CDR3 region has the DNA TGTGCCAGCAGTGAAACCCCCGGGACAATCTCACCCCTCCACTTT.

This rearrangement joins TRBV6-2 or TRBV6-3 to TRBJ1-2; 10 bases are a match to TRBD1. Germline V CDR1 and CDR2: MNHEY, SVGEGT. V lost 4 bases to trimming and J lost 3 bases; unmatched junction nucleotides: 11. This CDR3 has 17 residues. In DNA, the CDR3 is TGTGCCAGCAGTTCTCGAAAAGGACAGGGGGAAGACTATGGCTACACCTTC. Encoded protein: CASSSRKGQGEDYGYTF.

The chain recombines TRBV9 with TRBJ2-5; a possible D gene is TRBD1 (6 bases). CDR1 and CDR2 (germline): SGDLS, YYNGEE. The CDR3 loop spans 13 amino acids. V shed 6 bases and J shed 0 bases, with 9 bases lying between them. DNA of the CDR3: TGTGCCAGCAATAGGGGGTACCAAGAGACCCAGTACTTC. The encoded protein is CASNRGYQETQYF.

This clone has just one count. The chain joins TRBV6-5 to TRBJ1-1, with D unresolved. This CDR3 has 11 residues. With 6 bases removed from V and 1 base from J, the gap between germline ends came to 3 bases. Germline CDR1 MNHEY, CDR2 SVGAGI. The CDR3 region is CASSKNTEAFF. The CDR3 DNA follows: TGTGCCAGCAGCAAGAACACTGAAGCTTTCTTT.

V usage is TRBV19 and J usage is TRBJ2-7, with 10 bases identical to TRBD1. This CDR3 is built from 16 residues. J gave up 3 bases and V 10 bases, and 15 bases lay outside the gene matches. In germline, CDR1 is LNHDA, CDR2 SQIVND (reference sequence). The CDR3 DNA follows: TGTGCCATGCCGGGACAGGGGACGCCCCTCCACTACGAGCAGTACTTC. Protein sequence: CAMPGQGTPLHYEQYF.

CDR3 DNA sequence: TGTGCCAGCAGCCGACAGGCCCTCTATGGCTACACCTTC. Translated: CASSRQALYGYTF. The J gene is TRBJ1-2, the V gene TRBV6-2 or TRBV6-3; D is perhaps TRBD1 (6 bases). Per the germline V gene, CDR1 is MNHEY and CDR2 is SVGEGT. CDR3 length: 13 residues. V was shortened by 6 bases and J by 4 bases, with 12 bases between the two germline ends.

The J gene is TRBJ2-1, the V gene TRBV19, with TRBD2 identical over 10 bases. CDR1 is LNHDA and CDR2 is SQIVND in the germline V gene (reference sequence). The V and J ends lost 5 bases and 8 bases, in that order; junction bases with no gene match: 9. This CDR3 contains 15 residues. The CDR3 protein is CASSPLSGGNDEQFF. CDR3 in DNA: TGTGCCAGTAGTCCTCTTAGCGGGGGGAACGATGAGCAGTTCTTC.

A word on this clone: The identical CDR3 is also encoded by other nucleotide sequences in the sample. V and J are TRBV6-5 and TRBJ2-7; no reliable D call. The CDR3 runs 13 residues. The V gene's germline CDR1 is MNHEY and CDR2 SVGAGI. Trimming removed 3 bases from V and 1 base from J, with 7 bases in between. CDR3 DNA: TGTGCCAGCAGTTATCTCGGGTCCTACGAGCAGTACTTC. Its translation is CASSYLGSYEQYF.

The chain uses TRBV2 and TRBJ2-2, with 7 bases aligning to TRBD2. Germline assignment: CDR1 SNHLY and CDR2 FYNNEI. CDR3 length: 15 residues. With 7 bases clipped from V and 3 bases from J, the junction kept 8 bases outside the gene matches. CDR3 residues: CASILSGTYTGELFF. The CDR3 DNA follows: TGTGCCAGCATTCTCAGCGGGACTTACACCGGGGAGCTGTTTTTT.

This clone came up once. This sequence joins TRBV5-1 and TRBJ1-1; TRBD1 aligns across 7 bases. After removal of 3 bases from V and 1 base from J, the junction contained 9 bases not matched to a gene. CDR3 length: 16 amino acids. Germline values: CDR1 SGHRS, CDR2 YFSETQ. In DNA form, the CDR3 reads TGCGCCAGCAGCTCGGCCTTAACAGGGGAGAACACTGAAGCTTTCTTT. It is translated as CASSSALTGENTEAFF.

The CDR3 coding sequence is TGTGCCAGCAGGCCAGGATATAGCAATCAGCCCCAGCATTTT. Translated: CASRPGYSNQPQHF. The chain combines TRBV2 with TRBJ1-5, with D uncertain. Germline values: CDR1 SNHLY, CDR2 FYNNEI. V was clipped by 6 bases and J by 0 bases, with 9 bases between them. This CDR3 has 14 amino acids.